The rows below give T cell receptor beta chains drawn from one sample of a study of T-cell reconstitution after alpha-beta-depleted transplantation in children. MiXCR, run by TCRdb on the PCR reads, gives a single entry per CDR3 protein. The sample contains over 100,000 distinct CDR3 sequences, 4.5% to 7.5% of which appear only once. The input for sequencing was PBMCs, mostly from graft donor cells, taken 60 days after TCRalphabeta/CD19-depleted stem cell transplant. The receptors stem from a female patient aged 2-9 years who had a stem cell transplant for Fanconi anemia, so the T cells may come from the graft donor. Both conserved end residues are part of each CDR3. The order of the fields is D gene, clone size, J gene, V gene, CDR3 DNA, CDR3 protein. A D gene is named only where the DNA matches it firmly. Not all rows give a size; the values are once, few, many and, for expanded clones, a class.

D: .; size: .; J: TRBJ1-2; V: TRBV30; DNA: TGTGCCTGGAGTAGAGGGATCTATGGCTACACCTTC; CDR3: CAWSRGIYGYTF
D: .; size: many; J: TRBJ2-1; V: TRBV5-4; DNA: TGTGCCAGCAGCTTGGGACTAGTTATTTACAATGAGCAGTTCTTC; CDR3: CASSLGLVIYNEQFF
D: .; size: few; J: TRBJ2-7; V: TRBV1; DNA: TGCACCAGCAGCCCCCTCTATCATGTCTCCTACGAGCAGTACTTC; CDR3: CTSSPLYHVSYEQYF
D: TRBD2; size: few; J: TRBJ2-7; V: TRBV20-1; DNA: TGCAGTGCTAGAGGACTAGCGGGAGGACCGACCTACGAGCAGTACTTC; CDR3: CSARGLAGGPTYEQYF
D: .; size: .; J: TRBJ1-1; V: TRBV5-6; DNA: TGTGCCAGCAGCTTGGGATTCCAGGTGGCAAGGTTTCCTGAAGCTTTCTTT; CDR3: CASSLGFQVARFPEAFF
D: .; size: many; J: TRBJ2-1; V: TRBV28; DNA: TGTGCCAGCAGACCAGACTTACGATACAATGAGCAGTTCTTC; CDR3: CASRPDLRYNEQFF
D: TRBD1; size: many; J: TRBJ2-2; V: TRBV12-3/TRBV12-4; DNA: TGTGCCAGCAGTTTAATAGGGACAGGGCCCGGGGAGCTGTTTTTT; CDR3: CASSLIGTGPGELFF
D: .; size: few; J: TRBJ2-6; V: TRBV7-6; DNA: TGTGCCAGCAGCACCACTTGGACTGGGGCCAACGTCCTGACTTTC; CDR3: CASSTTWTGANVLTF
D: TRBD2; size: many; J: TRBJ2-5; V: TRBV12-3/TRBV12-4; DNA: TGTGCCAGCAGATTGAATAGCGGGAGTGAGACCCAGTACTTC; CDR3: CASRLNSGSETQYF
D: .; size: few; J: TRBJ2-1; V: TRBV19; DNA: TGTGCCAGTAGTATGACTCGGGTACTATCCTACAATGAGCAGTTCTTC; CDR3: CASSMTRVLSYNEQFF
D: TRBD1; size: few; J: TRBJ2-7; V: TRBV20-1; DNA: TGCAGTGCGCGACAGGGGGCGCGTATTAGCGAGCAGTACTTC; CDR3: CSARQGARISEQYF
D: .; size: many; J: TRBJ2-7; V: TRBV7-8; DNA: TGTGCCAGCAGCTTAGCAGCATTGAGGTTGGACTACGAGCAGTACTTC; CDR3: CASSLAALRLDYEQYF
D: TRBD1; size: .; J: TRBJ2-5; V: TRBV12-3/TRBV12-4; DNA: TGTGCCAGCAGTTTAAGGGTCGGGCCGGGACAGGGTGCGGGGACCCAGTACTTC; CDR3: CASSLRVGPGQGAGTQYF
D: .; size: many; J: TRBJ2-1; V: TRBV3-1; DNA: TGTGCCAGCAGCCGAGACCGGGGGCCCCCACCGTACAATGAGCAGTTCTTC; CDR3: CASSRDRGPPPYNEQFF
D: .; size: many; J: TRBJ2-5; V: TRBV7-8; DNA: TGTGCCAGCAGCTTAGGATATGGGTACCAAGAGACCCAGTACTTC; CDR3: CASSLGYGYQETQYF